This T cell receptor (beta chain) was captured by sequencing in a study of T cells after yellow fever vaccination (dated by TCRdb to between 2018 and 2021). About the study as a whole: The SMART-Seq v4 Ultra Low Input RNA kit was used to prepare libraries from fractions with low cell numbers. To follow T-cell clones before and after primary and booster YFV17D yellow fever vaccination, bulk TCR alpha and beta repertoires were sequenced over time. Two healthy male donors, one aged 18 to 30 and one aged 30 to 40 years, made up the cohort. Blood was drawn at multiple timepoints before and after primary and secondary immunization, with bulk PBMC replicates and cell subsets isolated. Overall study outcomes, separate from this receptor: Computational filtering was needed because FACS-sorted repertoires could contain abundant contaminating clonotypes from the bulk population. After the booster, most of the clones that had expanded following primary vaccination were detected again (approximately 95% of CD4 and 85% to 90% of CD8), which suggests that memory was broadly maintained. Compared with the primary T-cell response, the secondary T-cell response was faster but weaker, reaching its peak on day 5 rather than on day 15. The study included only a couple of donors, which limits how far the findings can be generalized. A small fraction of clonotypes appeared in both the CD4 and CD8 compartments, likely as a result of convergent recombination.

The treatment or condition label, as the study defines it: live attenuated yellow fever vaccine strain. At each blood-draw timepoint, two biological replicates of bulk PBMCs were collected. PBMCs were isolated from peripheral blood using a standard Ficoll-Paque protocol. TriZol was used to extract RNA from bulk PBMCs, CD4 and CD8 fractions, and dextramer-positive and dextramer-negative fractions. TCR cDNA was made using 5'RACE template switching, a step that added a universal primer site and unique molecular identifiers. cDNA synthesis was primed from both the TCR alpha and TCR beta constant segments. Library amplification used two PCR steps, and the second PCR step added sample barcodes and sequencing adapters. Sequencing of libraries was done on Illumina HiSeq 2500 (2x100 bp) or NovaSeq (2x150 bp). The original methods were these. Reads were demultiplexed and collapsed into UMI consensus sequences with MIGEC, and V(D)J alignment was performed with MiXCR. Vaccine-responding clonotypes were defined with edgeR using replicate PBMC samples, requiring FDR below 0.01 and a log2 fold change above 5 up to day 15. Each bulk clonotype received a CD4 or CD8 identity based on whether the sequenced CD4 or CD8 repertoire contained that clonotype at higher abundance. Clones were called with MiXCR by TCRdb after fastp trimmed the public reads at Q25, and only in-frame beta chains were retained. All rows with the same CDR3 protein become a single entry with the most common DNA and genes. TCRdb's processing, not the study's, gives the V and J calls here. The sample profile shows fewer than 400,000 distinct CDR3 sequences; around 6.4% of them were found once. The ten largest clones take up 15% of the sample.

V is reduced by 2 bases and J by 3 bases, leaving a spacing of 19 bases between them. The CDR3 sequence holds 17 residues, the cysteine and phenylalanine included. Kept here is only the CDR3 DNA, which spans 51 bases and is read in frame from base 1. Taken from the germline V gene, the CDR1 and CDR2 loops are SNHLY and FYNNEI. This clonotype has a handful of counts. Its antigen specificity is not known. No much larger clonotype is one base removed from it; base qualities were not supplied. This specimen consisted of PBMCs, obtained 5 days after the yellow fever booster vaccination. The sequence came from a young man who received the YFV17D yellow fever vaccine. The rearranged segments are TRBV2 and TRBJ1-2; a tentative D match to TRBD1 spans 5 bases. The nucleotides read TGTGCCAGCAGTGAAAAATGGCTTTCAGGGTCATACTATGGCTACACCTTC. This yields the protein CASSEKWLSGSYYGYTF. The CDR3, completed at both ends by the reference TRBV2 and TRBJ1-2 genes, gives the full variable domain EPEVTQTPSHQVTQMGQEVILRCVPISNHLYFYWYRQILGQKVEFLVSFYNNEISEKSEIFDDQFSVERPDGSNFTLKIRSTKLEDSAMYFCASSEKWLSGSYYGYTFGSGTRLTVV.